Presented here are 8 T cell receptor beta chains from one specimen sequenced in a study of regulatory T cells in long-lasting Graves disease. Time point: persistent/refractory GD, antithyroid drugs over 5 years with positive TRAb. Following extraction of RNA from PBMCs, that RNA was used to make the TCR library. CDR3 regions were amplified by Arm-PCR using iRepertoire HTBI primers to build TCR beta libraries. Via MiXCR, TCRdb re-called the multiplex PCR reads, giving one row per CDR3 protein. The sample yields fewer than 600,000 distinct CDR3 sequences, 22% seen once. The sample consisted of peripheral blood mononuclear cells (PBMCs), taken when the disease was refractory, from a patient treated with antithyroid drugs. These receptors were obtained from a female donor with Graves disease.

The V gene is TRBV15, the J gene TRBJ1-2; D call uncertain. The CDR3 contains 15 residues. The germline V gene encodes CDR1 LNHNV and CDR2 YYDKDF (reference sequence). Trimming pared 1 base from V and 7 bases from J, leaving 16 bases between. CDR3 region: CATSRGLLWVGGYTF. The CDR3 nucleotides are TGTGCCACCAGCAGAGGCCTTCTCTGGGTGGGTGGCTACACCTTC.

CDR3 sequence reads: CASIPGQGTYEQYF. For the CDR3, the DNA is TGTGCCAGCATCCCTGGACAGGGTACCTACGAGCAGTACTTC. V usage is TRBV7-2 and J usage is TRBJ2-7, with TRBD1 identical over 8 bases. Germline loops: CDR1 SGHTA, CDR2 FQGNSA. The V and J ends lost 7 bases and 2 bases, in that order; junction bases with no gene match: 7. CDR3 length equals 14 residues.

This clonotype was picked up many times. The chain joins TRBV5-1 to TRBJ1-4; possibly TRBD1 for D (5 bases). Trimming cost V 3 bases and J 3 bases, with 15 bases left between them. The CDR3 spans 16 residues. Germline CDR1 and CDR2: SGHRS and YFSETQ. The CDR3 nucleotides are TGCGCCAGCAGCTCTTCATATGGGGGGGCTAATGAAAAACTGTTTTTT. Translated: CASSSSYGGANEKLFF.

This clonotype was seen many times. The rearrangement uses TRBV6-1 and TRBJ1-4; D is perhaps TRBD1 (5 bases). The V end was cut by 6 bases, the J end by 8 bases, with 16 bases between. The CDR3 runs to 14 residues. Germline loops: CDR1 MNHNS, CDR2 SASEGT. The CDR3 spells CASRSGTGREKLFF. CDR3 DNA: TGTGCCAGCAGATCCGGGACGGGGCGGGAAAAACTGTTTTTT.

V and J are TRBV30 and TRBJ2-7, with TRBD1 matching over 9 bases. This CDR3 comprises 13 residues. Germline-derived CDR1 and CDR2 are GTSNPN and SVGIG (reference sequence). Losses at the gene ends were 6 bases for V and 5 bases for J; bases not matched to a gene: 8. The CDR3 DNA reads TGTGCCTGTGGGACAGGGAATACGCACGAGCAGTACTTC. Protein: CACGTGNTHEQYF.

There are many counts of this clonotype. The chain joins TRBV12-3 or TRBV12-4 to TRBJ1-2, with D perhaps TRBD1 (5 bases). Trimming stripped 8 bases from V and 6 bases from J, with 22 bases between. This CDR3 is 15 amino acids long. CDR3 sequence: CASLTVAGRMNGYTF. The CDR3, as DNA: TGTGCCAGCCTTACCGTGGCAGGGCGGATGAATGGCTACACCTTC.

In regard to this clonotype: A junction end diverges from the germline sequence, so it may reflect a read error. The V gene is TRBV7-7, the J gene TRBJ2-7, with D unresolved. This CDR3 comprises 13 residues. Looked up from germline, CDR1 is SSHAT and CDR2 is FNYEAQ (reference sequence). CDR3 amino acids: CASSLEESYEQYF. The CDR3 coding sequence is TGTGCTAGCAGCTTAGAAGAGTCCTACGAGCAGTACTTC.

This clonotype was counted between two and nine times. This chain links TRBV30 with TRBJ1-1; no clear D. This CDR3 contains 12 residues. CDR1 and CDR2 (germline): GTSNPN, SVGIG (reference sequence). Trimming stripped 0 bases from V and 7 bases from J, with 9 bases between. CDR3 in DNA: TGTGCCTGGAGTGTCCACCTCGTTGAAGCTTTCTTT. Its protein is CAWSVHLVEAFF.